This entry lists 9 T cell receptor beta chains sequenced from one sample in a study of blood T cell repertoires in COVID-19. TCRdb's table, derived via immunoSEQ multiplex PCR, lists solely in-frame clones and lacks some. The profile shows 60,000 to 95,000 clones, 87% of them singletons. Material: peripheral blood. The receptors here all came from a woman aged 45 to 65 with acute or convalescent COVID-19.

The chain has TRBV27 and TRBJ1-1; no definite D call. V dropped 6 bases and J dropped 1 base, with 12 bases sitting between them. Germline assignment: CDR1 MNHEY and CDR2 SMNVEV (reference sequence). This CDR3 is 14 amino acids long. CDR3 in DNA: TGTGCCAGCAGGGGGAGACATACGAACACTGAAGCTTTCTTT. Translated, it gives CASRGRHTNTEAFF.

The chain carries TRBV7-2 and TRBJ1-5, with 7 bases identical to TRBD1. After removal of 4 bases from V and 9 bases from J, the junction contained 12 bases not matched to a gene. The CDR3 runs 15 residues. Germline V gene lookup returns CDR1 SGHTA and CDR2 FQGNSA. CDR3 region: CASSYVTGSRLPQHF. The CDR3 region has the DNA TGTGCCAGCAGCTATGTGACAGGGTCGCGGCTGCCCCAGCATTTT.

The V and J genes are TRBV6-5 and TRBJ2-2; 11 nucleotides line up with TRBD2. Trimming took 6 bases from V and 6 from J; bases not matched to a gene: 6. The CDR3 runs 15 residues. The germline gives CDR1 MNHEY, CDR2 SVGAGI. The DNA of the CDR3 is TGTGCCAGCAGAGTAGCGGGAGGGGGTTCCGGGGAGCTGTTTTTT. Residues: CASRVAGGGSGELFF.

CDR3 residues: CATSDPTGLETQYF. CDR3 coding DNA: TGTGCCACCAGTGACCCTACAGGGCTCGAGACCCAGTACTTC. The gene calls are TRBV24-1 and TRBJ2-5; possible D gene TRBD1, 6 bases. Deletions cut 4 bases from V and 5 bases from J, with 13 bases between. Looked up from germline, CDR1 is KGHDR and CDR2 is SFDVKD. There are 14 residues in the CDR3.

The rearrangement links TRBV13 to TRBJ2-3; maybe TRBD1 (5 bases). Trimming shortened V by 3 bases and J by 2 bases, and 9 bases separated the two germline ends. Per germline, CDR1 PRHDT and CDR2 FYEKMQ (reference sequence). The CDR3 is made up of 14 amino acids. CDR3 region: CASSFDRTTDTQYF. CDR3 nucleotide sequence: TGTGCCAGCAGCTTTGACAGAACCACAGATACGCAGTATTTT.

The chain carries TRBV7-2 and TRBJ2-1; D is ambiguous. The V gene lost 1 base and the J gene lost 4 bases, with 8 bases spanning the gap. From germline, CDR1 is SGHTA and CDR2 FQGNSA. This CDR3 is 14 amino acids long. For the CDR3, the DNA is TGTGCCAGCAGCTTAGAAACGGGTTACAATGAGCAGTTCTTC. It yields the protein CASSLETGYNEQFF.

The chain couples TRBV28 to TRBJ1-5; D might be TRBD1 (5 bases). Trimming removed 5 bases at V and 2 bases at J, with 13 bases between. The CDR3 runs to 15 residues. The germline gives CDR1 MDHEN, CDR2 SYDVKM. The CDR3 here is CASSPQIGGNQPQHF. The CDR3, as DNA: TGTGCCAGCAGTCCCCAGATAGGGGGCAATCAGCCCCAGCATTTT.

The chain couples TRBV6-6 to TRBJ1-2; D remains ambiguous. This CDR3 region has 14 residues. V lost 0 bases, J lost 0 bases, and 5 bases lay in between. The germline gives CDR1 MNHNY, CDR2 SVGAGI (reference sequence). CDR3 sequence reads: CASSYSETNYGYTF. The CDR3 nucleotides are TGTGCCAGCAGTTACTCAGAGACTAACTATGGCTACACCTTC.

The V gene is TRBV12-5, the J gene TRBJ2-3, with 7 bases identical to TRBD1. Germline CDR1 and CDR2: LGHNT and FRNRAP. The CDR3 sequence is 15 residues long. V lost 6 bases to trimming and J lost 2 bases; unmatched junction nucleotides: 8. The CDR3 protein is CASGRQGSPTDTQYF. The DNA for the CDR3 is TGTGCTAGTGGACGACAGGGCTCACCCACAGATACGCAGTATTTT.